This is a list of T cell receptor beta chains from one sample in a study of CD8 T cells in Susac syndrome. In TCRdb, the immunoSEQ multiplex PCR reads were re-called with MiXCR into one record per CDR3 protein. The sample includes about 100,000 distinct CDR3 sequences, around 95% of them seen just once. The sequenced sample consisted of CD8+ T cells from PBMCs. The receptor set was obtained from a human donor with Susac syndrome. Each CDR3 is given with its conserved first and last residue. D genes are given only for firm matches.

D gene: NA; V gene: TRBV29-1; J gene: TRBJ2-1; CDR3 protein: CSVATSQVYNEQFF; CDR3 DNA: TGCAGCGTGGCCACTAGCCAAGTATACAATGAGCAGTTCTTC
D gene: NA; V gene: TRBV20-1; J gene: TRBJ2-2; CDR3 protein: CSARVGEPGELFF; CDR3 DNA: TGCAGTGCTAGAGTCGGGGAGCCCGGGGAGCTGTTTTTT
D gene: NA; V gene: TRBV9; J gene: TRBJ2-2; CDR3 protein: CASSVSPGELFF; CDR3 DNA: TGTGCCAGCAGCGTGAGTCCCGGGGAGCTGTTTTTT
D gene: TRBD1; V gene: TRBV12-3/TRBV12-4; J gene: TRBJ2-7; CDR3 protein: CASSLPWTGAEQYF; CDR3 DNA: TGTGCCAGCAGTTTACCCTGGACAGGGGCAGAGCAGTACTTC
D gene: NA; V gene: TRBV25-1; J gene: TRBJ2-2; CDR3 protein: CASSVVGELFF; CDR3 DNA: TGTGCCAGCAGTGTGGTGGGGGAGCTGTTTTTT
D gene: NA; V gene: TRBV20-1; J gene: TRBJ2-5; CDR3 protein: CSAPGQTQETQYF; CDR3 DNA: TGCAGTGCTCCTGGACAGACGCAAGAGACCCAGTACTTC
D gene: NA; V gene: TRBV24-1; J gene: TRBJ2-3; CDR3 protein: CATSVSRSQTQYF; CDR3 DNA: TGTGCCACCAGTGTATCGAGGAGCCAGACGCAGTATTTT
D gene: TRBD2; V gene: TRBV9; J gene: TRBJ2-7; CDR3 protein: CASSVGLAGSYEQYF; CDR3 DNA: TGTGCCAGCAGCGTAGGGCTAGCGGGCTCCTACGAGCAGTACTTC
D gene: NA; V gene: TRBV14; J gene: TRBJ2-6; CDR3 protein: CASSQDLSSSGANVLTF; CDR3 DNA: TGTGCCAGCAGCCAAGATCTAAGCTCCTCTGGGGCCAACGTCCTGACTTTC
D gene: NA; V gene: TRBV4-1; J gene: TRBJ2-5; CDR3 protein: CASSQIPGLQETQYF; CDR3 DNA: TGCGCCAGCAGCCAGATACCGGGACTTCAAGAGACCCAGTACTTC
D gene: NA; V gene: TRBV13; J gene: TRBJ2-1; CDR3 protein: CASILRDSYNEQFF; CDR3 DNA: TGTGCCAGCATCCTTCGGGACTCCTACAATGAGCAGTTCTTC
D gene: NA; V gene: TRBV24-1; J gene: TRBJ2-1; CDR3 protein: CATSDPTGPDGNEQFF; CDR3 DNA: TGTGCCACCAGTGACCCGACCGGGCCCGATGGGAATGAGCAGTTCTTC
D gene: NA; V gene: TRBV9; J gene: TRBJ2-2; CDR3 protein: CASSAQGRIMTGELFF; CDR3 DNA: TGTGCCAGCAGCGCTCAGGGGAGAATAATGACCGGGGAGCTGTTTTTT
D gene: TRBD1; V gene: TRBV9; J gene: TRBJ1-1; CDR3 protein: CASSVEGQGATEAFF; CDR3 DNA: TGTGCCAGCAGCGTAGAAGGGCAGGGGGCCACTGAAGCTTTCTTT
D gene: TRBD1; V gene: TRBV7-3; J gene: TRBJ2-1; CDR3 protein: CASSLLKGAANEQFF; CDR3 DNA: TGTGCCAGCAGCTTGCTAAAGGGGGCAGCCAATGAGCAGTTCTTC
D gene: NA; V gene: TRBV27; J gene: TRBJ2-5; CDR3 protein: CASSLFGPTIRLGGQETQYF; CDR3 DNA: TGTGCCAGCAGTTTATTTGGGCCAACAATCCGATTGGGGGGCCAAGAGACCCAGTACTTC
D gene: TRBD1; V gene: TRBV13; J gene: TRBJ1-2; CDR3 protein: CASSTTTGSDGYTF; CDR3 DNA: TGTGCCAGCAGCACCACGACAGGGTCAGATGGCTACACCTTC
D gene: TRBD2; V gene: TRBV20-1; J gene: TRBJ2-7; CDR3 protein: CSANPSGRGDEQYF; CDR3 DNA: TGCAGTGCTAACCCTAGCGGGAGAGGGGACGAGCAGTACTTC
D gene: NA; V gene: TRBV29-1; J gene: TRBJ2-1; CDR3 protein: CSVPGPAARFF; CDR3 DNA: TGCAGCGTCCCCGGACCCGCGGCGCGGTTCTTC
D gene: NA; V gene: TRBV2; J gene: TRBJ2-5; CDR3 protein: CASSESQGIPQETQYF; CDR3 DNA: TGTGCCAGCAGTGAGAGCCAGGGTATCCCCCAAGAGACCCAGTACTTC
D gene: NA; V gene: TRBV29-1; J gene: TRBJ2-3; CDR3 protein: CSVEKRGRSPSSTDTQYF; CDR3 DNA: TGCAGCGTTGAAAAACGGGGTCGGAGTCCTTCTAGCACAGATACGCAGTATTTT
D gene: NA; V gene: TRBV13; J gene: TRBJ2-1; CDR3 protein: CASSADISRTFNEQFF; CDR3 DNA: TGTGCCAGCAGCGCCGACATATCCCGCACCTTCAATGAGCAGTTCTTC
D gene: NA; V gene: TRBV20-1; J gene: TRBJ1-4; CDR3 protein: CSAPTRRGVGEKLFF; CDR3 DNA: TGCAGTGCTCCTACAAGACGTGGGGTGGGTGAAAAACTGTTTTTT
D gene: NA; V gene: TRBV5-4; J gene: TRBJ2-3; CDR3 protein: CASSLVIQGTDTQYF; CDR3 DNA: TGTGCCAGCAGCTTGGTTATCCAGGGGACAGATACGCAGTATTTT
D gene: TRBD2; V gene: TRBV6-1; J gene: TRBJ2-7; CDR3 protein: CASTTSGTSYEQYF; CDR3 DNA: TGTGCCAGCACGACTAGCGGGACCTCCTACGAGCAGTACTTC